The 21 T cell receptor beta chains in this list originate from one sample, sequenced in a study of patients and donors after allogeneic stem cell transplantation. MiXCR, run by TCRdb on the RT-PCR reads, gives a single entry per CDR3 protein. Counted here are 70,000 to 85,000 distinct CDR3 sequences, around 27% occurring once; the ten biggest clones make up around a quarter. The sample consisted of blood, either unsorted or a sorted T cell fraction (not recorded which). The receptor set was obtained from a human donor who was either an allogeneic HSCT recipient or a stem cell or donor lymphocyte infusion donor (not recorded which). It is not recorded whose cells these are; they may come from a transplant donor.

The chain recombines TRBV12-3 or TRBV12-4 with TRBJ1-2, with D unclear. Deletions cut 4 bases from V and 4 bases from J, with 7 bases between. The CDR3 sequence is 12 residues long. The CDR3 DNA follows: TGTGCCAGCAGTTATGAGGTCTATGGCTACACCTTC. Its protein is CASSYEVYGYTF.

V gene TRBV5-1 combines with J gene TRBJ1-2, with D unclear. The CDR3 is 14 amino acids. V lost 4 bases and J 0 bases, leaving 10 bases between the germline ends. In germline, CDR1 is SGHRS, CDR2 YFSETQ. The CDR3 sequence: CASSPISANYGYTF. Written as DNA, the CDR3 is TGCGCCAGCAGCCCTATATCGGCTAACTATGGCTACACCTTC. Full variable domain (remainder filled in from reference TRBV5-1 and TRBJ1-2): KAGVTQTPRYLIKTRGQQVTLSCSPISGHRSVSWYQQTPGQGLQFLFEYFSETQRNKGNFPGRFSGRQFSNSRSEMNVSTLELGDSALYLCASSPISANYGYTFGSGTRLTVV.

This clonotype was counted only a few times. The chain recombines TRBV20-1 with TRBJ2-1, with 9 nucleotides matching TRBD2. CDR1 DFQATT and CDR2 SNEGSKA come from the germline V gene (reference sequence). J was trimmed by 3 bases and V by 3 bases; bases with no gene match: 6. The CDR3 covers 15 residues. The CDR3 nucleotides read TGCAGTGCTAGGACCCCTAGCGGGAACTACAATGAGCAGTTCTTC. Residues: CSARTPSGNYNEQFF.

The genes are TRBV27 and TRBJ1-1; TRBD1 is a possible D gene (6 bases). Per germline, CDR1 MNHEY and CDR2 SMNVEV (reference sequence). This CDR3 comprises 15 residues. Trimming pared 4 bases from V and 5 bases from J, leaving 17 bases between. The CDR3 loop reads CASSWGGRASTEAFF. The DNA for the CDR3 is TGTGCCAGCAGTTGGGGGGGCAGGGCGTCGACTGAAGCTTTCTTT.

The sample holds a few counts of this clonotype. The chain carries TRBV15 and TRBJ1-5; D remains unclear. Looked up from germline, CDR1 is LNHNV and CDR2 is YYDKDF (reference sequence). V gave up 1 base and J gave up 6 bases, with 10 bases separating them. CDR3 length: 14 amino acids. As DNA, the CDR3 is TGTGCCACCAGCAGAGGAGCTTGGGGTCAGCCCCAGCATTTT. Translation: CATSRGAWGQPQHF.

CDR3 DNA sequence: TGTGCCAGCTCCCCTTCGTCAGCTAACTATGGCTACACCTTC. Translated: CASSPSSANYGYTF. This chain uses TRBV12-3 or TRBV12-4 with TRBJ1-2; unclear D gene. The CDR3 runs 14 residues. V lost 8 bases to trimming and J lost 0 bases, with 13 bases between them.

This clonotype was found a few times. V is TRBV20-1 and J is TRBJ1-2; 8 bases line up with TRBD1. J was trimmed by 2 bases and V by 5 bases; bases with no gene match: 7. Germline CDR1 and CDR2: DFQATT and SNEGSKA (reference sequence). The CDR3 spans 14 residues. In DNA, the CDR3 is TGCAGTGCTGGGCAGGGGGCCGGAAACTATGGCTACACCTTC. It translates to CSAGQGAGNYGYTF.

J is TRBJ2-2 and V is TRBV9; 11 bases line up with TRBD2. The CDR3 sequence is 17 residues long. V gave up 1 base and J gave up 0 bases; unmatched junction bases: 2. The germline gives CDR1 SGDLS, CDR2 YYNGEE. CDR3 amino acids: CASSVQLAGANTGELFF. CDR3 sequence (DNA): TGTGCCAGCAGCGTACAACTAGCGGGGGCGAACACCGGGGAGCTGTTTTTT.

This sequence joins TRBV4-1 and TRBJ1-1, with D unresolved. The CDR3 has 13 amino acids. Trimming took off 7 bases at V and 1 base at J, with 10 bases between the two ends. Germline V lookup: CDR1 MGHRA, CDR2 YSYEKL. Here the CDR3 reads CASTKAGNTEAFF. DNA of the CDR3: TGCGCCAGCACTAAGGCGGGGAACACTGAAGCTTTCTTT.

This clonotype came up many times. This sequence joins TRBV20-1 and TRBJ1-3; D possibly corresponds to TRBD1 (5 bases). The CDR3 has 16 amino acids. The germline CDR1 and CDR2 sequences are DFQATT and SNEGSKA (reference sequence). V was cut by 0 bases and J by 2 bases, with 14 bases left in between. CDR3 sequence reads: CSARDYQGRTGNTIYF. The CDR3 DNA is TGCAGTGCTAGAGACTATCAGGGCAGGACTGGAAACACCATATATTTT.

This clonotype was counted only a few times. The chain combines TRBV29-1 with TRBJ1-2; D remains ambiguous. From germline, CDR1 is SQVTM and CDR2 ANQGSEA. This CDR3 region has 11 residues. V lost 3 bases and J 10 bases, leaving 12 bases between the germline ends. The chain's CDR3 is CSVEARPYYTF. The CDR3 bases are TGCAGCGTTGAGGCAAGGCCGTACTACACCTTC.

This clonotype was counted only a few times. This chain links TRBV20-1 with TRBJ2-3, with TRBD1 matching 9 bases. CDR1 is DFQATT and CDR2 is SNEGSKA in the germline V gene (reference sequence). The CDR3 extends over 14 amino acids. The trim removed 6 bases at V and 5 bases at J, leaving 9 bases unmatched. CDR3 in DNA: TGCAGTGCAAAGGGACAGGGTTGGGGAGATACGCAGTATTTT. This gives the protein CSAKGQGWGDTQYF.

The chain recombines TRBV10-3 with TRBJ2-2; 9 nucleotides match TRBD2. The length of the CDR3 is 16 residues. Germline loops: CDR1 ENHRY, CDR2 SYGVKD. V gave up 5 bases and J gave up 4 bases; unmatched junction bases: 8. The CDR3 loop reads CAISLAGEVVTGELFF. The CDR3 nucleotides read TGTGCCATCAGTTTAGCGGGAGAGGTTGTCACCGGGGAGCTGTTTTTT.

The V gene is TRBV15, the J gene TRBJ1-5; TRBD1 matches at 7 bases. J gave up 10 bases and V 2 bases, and 8 bases lay outside the gene matches. Germline assignment: CDR1 LNHNV and CDR2 YYDKDF (reference sequence). The CDR3 spans 14 residues. For the CDR3, the DNA is TGTGCCACCAGCAGACCTGGACAGGTCCCCCCCCAGCATTTT. It translates to CATSRPGQVPPQHF.

V is TRBV20-1 and J is TRBJ2-2; the match to TRBD2 covers 9 bases. Unmatched junction bases numbered 2, after V lost 5 bases and J lost 1 base. The V gene's germline CDR1 is DFQATT and CDR2 SNEGSKA (reference sequence). The CDR3 contains 14 residues. CDR3 loop: CSASTSGNTGELFF. The CDR3 DNA reads TGCAGTGCTTCGACTAGCGGGAACACCGGGGAGCTGTTTTTT.

In its sample, this clonotype was seen a few times. This chain connects TRBV6-2 or TRBV6-3 to TRBJ1-2; 7 bases match TRBD1. The CDR3 loop spans 15 amino acids. Per germline, CDR1 MNHEY and CDR2 SVGEGT. V was pared by 6 bases and J by 2 bases, with 9 bases of the junction left unmatched. The CDR3 region is CASRETGTINYGYTF. The CDR3 DNA sequence: TGTGCCAGCAGAGAGACAGGGACCATAAACTATGGCTACACCTTC.

The rearrangement links TRBV4-1 to TRBJ2-2; D is possibly TRBD2 (6 bases). Germline loops: CDR1 MGHRA, CDR2 YSYEKL. This CDR3 is 16 amino acids long. V dropped 6 bases and J dropped 2 bases, with 16 bases sitting between them. The DNA for the CDR3 is TGCGCCAGCAGGCGGTCCGGGACTGTCAACACCGGGGAGCTGTTTTTT. Protein: CASRRSGTVNTGELFF.

The rearrangement uses TRBV6-5 and TRBJ2-1; 13 bases match TRBD2. V dropped 5 bases and J dropped 7; count of bases not matched to a gene: 2. The CDR3 has 14 amino acids. Germline assignment: CDR1 MNHEY and CDR2 SVGAGI. CDR3 DNA: TGTGCCAGCAGTCGGACTAGCGGGAGTAATGAGCAGTTCTTC. Its translation: CASSRTSGSNEQFF.

This clonotype showed up just a few times. This chain uses TRBV12-3 or TRBV12-4 with TRBJ2-3; the match to TRBD2 covers 10 bases. The CDR3 runs to 15 residues. Trimming removed 7 bases from V and 5 bases from J; junction bases left unmatched: 9. CDR3 residues: CASKLAGPRVDTQYF. CDR3 nucleotides: TGTGCCAGCAAACTAGCGGGGCCCCGGGTAGATACGCAGTATTTT.

This clonotype was seen only once. Compared with germline, one end of the junction differs, possibly owing to a read error. The chain uses TRBV5-1 and TRBJ2-3; D unresolved. Germline V gene lookup returns CDR1 SGHRS and CDR2 YFSETQ. This CDR3 is 14 amino acids long. CDR3 loop: CASTLGGSTDTLYF. The CDR3 DNA sequence: TGCGCCAGCACCCTCGGTGGTAGCACAGATACGCTGTATTTT.

This clonotype showed up just a few times. The chain has TRBV5-1 and TRBJ2-7, with D perhaps TRBD2 (6 bases). Trimming took off 2 bases at V and 1 base at J, with 16 bases between the two ends. Germline V CDR1 and CDR2: SGHRS, YFSETQ. This CDR3 contains 16 residues. CDR3 sequence reads: CASSFSSGSPSYEQYF. The CDR3 DNA sequence: TGCGCCAGCAGCTTTTCGTCCGGGAGCCCTTCCTACGAGCAGTACTTC.